This T cell receptor beta chain appears in the sequencing data of a study of blood T cell repertoires in COVID-19. TCRdb's table, derived via immunoSEQ multiplex PCR, lists solely in-frame clones and lacks some. The repertoire holds 50,000 to 65,000 clones, with 85% to 90% as singletons. V lost 6 bases, J lost 1 base, and 19 bases lay in between. Germline-derived CDR1 and CDR2 are MNHEY and SVGEGT. The CDR3 contains 17 residues. The source is a human donor in a cohort sampled during active COVID-19. The rearrangement uses TRBV6-2 or TRBV6-3 and TRBJ1-5, with D tentatively TRBD1 (5 bases). Sequences were obtained from peripheral blood. This chain's CDR3 is CASSPPAGKWSNQPQHF. In DNA, the CDR3 is TGTGCCAGCAGCCCTCCAGCAGGGAAGTGGAGCAATCAGCCCCAGCATTTT.